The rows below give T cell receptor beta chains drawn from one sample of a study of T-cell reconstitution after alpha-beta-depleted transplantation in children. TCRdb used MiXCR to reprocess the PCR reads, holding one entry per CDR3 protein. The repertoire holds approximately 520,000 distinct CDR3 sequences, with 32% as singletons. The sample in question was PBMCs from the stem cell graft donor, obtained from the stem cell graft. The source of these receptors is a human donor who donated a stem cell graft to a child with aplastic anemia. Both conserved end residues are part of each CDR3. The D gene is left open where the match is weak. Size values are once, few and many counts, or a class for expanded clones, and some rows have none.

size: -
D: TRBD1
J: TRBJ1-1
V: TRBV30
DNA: TGTGCCTGGAGTAGTCGGACAGGGTACACTGAAGCTTTCTTT
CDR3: CAWSSRTGYTEAFF

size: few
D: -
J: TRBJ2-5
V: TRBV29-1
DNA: TGCAGCCTTGAAGGGGGTCCGGAGACCCAGTACTTC
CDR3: CSLEGGPETQYF

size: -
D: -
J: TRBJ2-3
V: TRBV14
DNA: TGTGCCAGCAGCCAAGATATAGGGGGAGCGGATACGCAGTATTTT
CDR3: CASSQDIGGADTQYF

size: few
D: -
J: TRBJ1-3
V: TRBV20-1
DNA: TGCAGTGCCCAATCCCGGAGCTCTGGAAACACCATATATTTT
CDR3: CSAQSRSSGNTIYF

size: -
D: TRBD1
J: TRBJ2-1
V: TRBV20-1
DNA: TGCAGTGCTGACGGACAGGGGGTATGGGCGACCTACAATGAGCAGTTCTTC
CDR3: CSADGQGVWATYNEQFF

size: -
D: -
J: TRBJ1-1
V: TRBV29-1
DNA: TGCAGCGTTGCTCCAGGGGCAGCGGGGATGAACACTGAAGCTTTCTTT
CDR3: CSVAPGAAGMNTEAFF

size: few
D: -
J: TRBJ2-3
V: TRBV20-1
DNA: TGCAGTGCTAGTCTCGAGGCAGATACGCAGTATTTT
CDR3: CSASLEADTQYF

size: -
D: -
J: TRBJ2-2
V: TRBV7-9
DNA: TGTGCCAGCAGCTTAGACCCAGACACCGGGGAGCTGTTTTTT
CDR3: CASSLDPDTGELFF

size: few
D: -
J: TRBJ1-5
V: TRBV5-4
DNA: TGTGCCTGGAGCGTGGACGAGGATCAGCCCCAGCATTTT
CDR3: CAWSVDEDQPQHF

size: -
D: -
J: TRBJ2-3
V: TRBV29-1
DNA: TGCAGCGTTGAAAGACAGGCCTTAGGCACAGATACGCAGTATTTT
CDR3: CSVERQALGTDTQYF

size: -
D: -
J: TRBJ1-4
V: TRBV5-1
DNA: TGCGCCAGCAGCTCCCGCTGGACGGATTCTAATGAAAAACTGTTTTTT
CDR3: CASSSRWTDSNEKLFF

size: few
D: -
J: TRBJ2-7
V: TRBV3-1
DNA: TGTGCCAGCAGCCTCAGGGACACCTACGAGCAGTACTTC
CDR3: CASSLRDTYEQYF

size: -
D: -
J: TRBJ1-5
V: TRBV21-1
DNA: TGTGCCAGCAGCAAATACGTAGACGGTCAGCCCCAGCATTTT
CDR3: CASSKYVDGQPQHF

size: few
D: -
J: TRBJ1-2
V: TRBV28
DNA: TGTGCCAGCAGTTCAGGTCCTTCTAACTATGGCTACACCTTC
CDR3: CASSSGPSNYGYTF

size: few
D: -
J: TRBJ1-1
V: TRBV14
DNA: TGTGCCAGCAGCGGGGTAATGAACACTGAAGCTTTCTTT
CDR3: CASSGVMNTEAFF

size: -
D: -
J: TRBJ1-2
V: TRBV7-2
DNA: TGTGCCAGCAGCGGTGGAAGCAGGAATGGCTACACCTTC
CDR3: CASSGGSRNGYTF

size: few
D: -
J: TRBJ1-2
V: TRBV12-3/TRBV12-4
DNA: TGTGCCAGCAGTCCCGCCCCCCAAGCAGGCTATGGCTACACCTTC
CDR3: CASSPAPQAGYGYTF

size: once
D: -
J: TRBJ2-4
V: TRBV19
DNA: TGTGCCAGTAATCCTACTGGGACATTAGCCAAAAACATTCAGTACTTC
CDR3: CASNPTGTLAKNIQYF

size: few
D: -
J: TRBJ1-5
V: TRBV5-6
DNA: TGTGCCAGCAGCTTGGGGAGGGCTAGGAGCAATCAGCCCCAGCATTTT
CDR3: CASSLGRARSNQPQHF

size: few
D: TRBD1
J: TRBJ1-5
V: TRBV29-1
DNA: TGCAGCGTATCCCCGGGGACAGGGAATCAGCCCCAGCATTTT
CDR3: CSVSPGTGNQPQHF